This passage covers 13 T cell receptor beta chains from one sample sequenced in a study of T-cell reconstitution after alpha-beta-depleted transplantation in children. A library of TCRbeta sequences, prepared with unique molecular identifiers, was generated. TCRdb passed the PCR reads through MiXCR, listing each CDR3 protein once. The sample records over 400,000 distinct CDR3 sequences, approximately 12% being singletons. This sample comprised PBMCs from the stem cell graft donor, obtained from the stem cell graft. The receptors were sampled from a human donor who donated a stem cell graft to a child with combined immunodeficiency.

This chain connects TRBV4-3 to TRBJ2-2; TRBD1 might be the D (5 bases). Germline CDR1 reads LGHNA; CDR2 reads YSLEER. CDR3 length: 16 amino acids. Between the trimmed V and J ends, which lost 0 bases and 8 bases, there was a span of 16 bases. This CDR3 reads CASSQEVWQGKGELFF. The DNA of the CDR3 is TGCGCCAGCAGCCAAGAGGTGTGGCAGGGTAAGGGGGAGCTGTTTTTT.

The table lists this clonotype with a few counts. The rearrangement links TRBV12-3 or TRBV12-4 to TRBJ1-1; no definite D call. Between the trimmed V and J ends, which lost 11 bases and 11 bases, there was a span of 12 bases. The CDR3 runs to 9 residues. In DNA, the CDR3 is TGTGCCGGATCCCGAGGGGCTTTCTTT. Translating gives CAGSRGAFF.

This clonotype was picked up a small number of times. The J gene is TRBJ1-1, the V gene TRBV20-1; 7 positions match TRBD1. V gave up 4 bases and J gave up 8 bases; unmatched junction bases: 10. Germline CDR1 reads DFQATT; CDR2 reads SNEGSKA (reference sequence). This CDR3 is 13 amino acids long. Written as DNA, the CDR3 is TGCAGTGCTAAAGCATACCGGGACAGCGAAGCTTTCTTT. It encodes CSAKAYRDSEAFF.

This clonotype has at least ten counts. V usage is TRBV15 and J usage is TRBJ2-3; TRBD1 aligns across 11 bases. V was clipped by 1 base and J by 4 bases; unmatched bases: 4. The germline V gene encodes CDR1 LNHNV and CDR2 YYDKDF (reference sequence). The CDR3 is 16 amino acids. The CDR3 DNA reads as TGTGCCACCAGCAGAGCAGCGGGACAGGGGGCAGATACGCAGTATTTT. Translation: CATSRAAGQGADTQYF. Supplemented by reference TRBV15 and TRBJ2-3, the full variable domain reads DAMVIQNPRYQVTQFGKPVTLSCSQTLNHNVMYWYQQKSSQAPKLLFHYYDKDFNNEADTPDNFQSRRPNTSFCFLDIRSPGLGDTAMYLCATSRAAGQGADTQYFGPGTRLTVL.

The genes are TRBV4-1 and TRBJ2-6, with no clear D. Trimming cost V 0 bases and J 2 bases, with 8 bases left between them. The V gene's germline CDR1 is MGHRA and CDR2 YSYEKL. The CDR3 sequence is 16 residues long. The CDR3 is CASSQESPTGANVLTF. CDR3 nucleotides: TGCGCCAGCAGCCAAGAATCCCCTACTGGGGCCAACGTCCTGACTTTC.

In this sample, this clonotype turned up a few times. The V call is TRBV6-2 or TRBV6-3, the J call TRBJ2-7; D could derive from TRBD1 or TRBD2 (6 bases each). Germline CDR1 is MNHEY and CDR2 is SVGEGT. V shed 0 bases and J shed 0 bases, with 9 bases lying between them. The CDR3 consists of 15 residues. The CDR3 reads CASSYSGGYSYEQYF. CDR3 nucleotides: TGTGCCAGCAGTTACTCCGGGGGCTACTCCTACGAGCAGTACTTC.

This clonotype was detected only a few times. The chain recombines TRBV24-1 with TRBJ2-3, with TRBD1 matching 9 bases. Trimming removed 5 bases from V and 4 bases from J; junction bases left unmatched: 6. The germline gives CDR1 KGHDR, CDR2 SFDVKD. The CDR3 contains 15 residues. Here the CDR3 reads CATSAWTGEPDTQYF. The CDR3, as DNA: TGTGCCACCAGTGCCTGGACAGGGGAACCAGATACGCAGTATTTT.

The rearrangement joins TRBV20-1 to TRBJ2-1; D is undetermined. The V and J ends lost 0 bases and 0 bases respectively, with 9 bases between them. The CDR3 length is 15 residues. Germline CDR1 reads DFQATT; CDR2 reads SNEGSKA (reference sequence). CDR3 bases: TGCAGTGCTAGAGATTCGGAGAGCTCCTACAATGAGCAGTTCTTC. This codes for CSARDSESSYNEQFF.

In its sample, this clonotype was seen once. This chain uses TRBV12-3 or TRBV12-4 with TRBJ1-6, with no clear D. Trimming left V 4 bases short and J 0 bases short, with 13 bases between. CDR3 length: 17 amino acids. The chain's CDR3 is CASSSNKISSYNSPLHF. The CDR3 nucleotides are TGTGCCAGCAGTTCTAACAAGATAAGCTCCTATAATTCACCCCTCCACTTT.

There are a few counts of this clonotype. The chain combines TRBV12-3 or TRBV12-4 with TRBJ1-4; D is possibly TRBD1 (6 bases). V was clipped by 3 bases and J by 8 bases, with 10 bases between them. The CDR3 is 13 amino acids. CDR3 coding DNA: TGTGCCAGCAGTTTGGGGGGGCGCGAAAAACTGTTTTTT. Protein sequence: CASSLGGREKLFF.

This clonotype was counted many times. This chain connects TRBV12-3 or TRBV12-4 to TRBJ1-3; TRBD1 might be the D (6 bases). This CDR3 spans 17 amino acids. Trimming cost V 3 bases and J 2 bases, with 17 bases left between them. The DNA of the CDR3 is TGTGCCAGCAGTTTTAAGACAGGCTCTAATCCTGGAAACACCATATATTTT. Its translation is CASSFKTGSNPGNTIYF.

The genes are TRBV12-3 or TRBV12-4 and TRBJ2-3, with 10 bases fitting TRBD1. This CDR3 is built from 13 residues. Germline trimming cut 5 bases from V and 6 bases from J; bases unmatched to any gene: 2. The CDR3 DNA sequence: TGTGCCAGCAGTGACAGGGGGCTGGATACGCAGTATTTT. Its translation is CASSDRGLDTQYF.

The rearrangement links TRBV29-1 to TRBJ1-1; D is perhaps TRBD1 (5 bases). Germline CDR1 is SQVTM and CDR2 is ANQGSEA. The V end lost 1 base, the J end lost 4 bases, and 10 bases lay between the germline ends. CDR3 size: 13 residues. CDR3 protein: CSVEGRRGTEAFF. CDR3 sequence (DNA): TGCAGCGTTGAAGGGCGGAGGGGCACTGAAGCTTTCTTT.